This is a list of T cell receptor beta chains from one sample in a study of PD-L1 blockade in urothelial cancer. This table comes from immunoSEQ multiplex PCR, and its TCRdb copy is limited to in-frame clones, with some not included. The sample includes about 84,000 clones, around 76% of them seen just once. The sequencing used PBMCs, collected around atezolizumab (anti-PD-L1) treatment. The origin of the receptors is a man aged 70 or older with urothelial cancer. Both conserved end residues are part of each CDR3. A D gene is named only where the DNA matches it firmly. The size of a clone is reported for some rows only, either as once, few or many, or as a class for expanded clones.

D gene	V gene	clone size	J gene	CDR3 protein	CDR3 DNA
NA	TRBV5-1	NA	TRBJ2-1	CASSSDLASFYNEQFF	TGCGCCAGCAGCTCCGATTTAGCGAGTTTTTACAATGAGCAGTTCTTC
NA	TRBV18	NA	TRBJ1-2	CASSPEGAPWGYTF	TGTGCCAGCTCACCGGAAGGGGCTCCCTGGGGCTACACCTTC
TRBD1	TRBV2	NA	TRBJ1-2	CASSEDRAAF	TGTGCCAGCAGTGAGGACAGGGCGGCCTTC
TRBD1	TRBV19	NA	TRBJ1-6	CATRRGTGGDSPLHF	TGTGCCACCCGACGGGGGACAGGGGGCGATTCACCCCTCCACTTT
TRBD1	TRBV7-2	NA	TRBJ2-7	CASSLFGTDNYEQYF	TGTGCCAGCAGCTTATTCGGGACAGACAACTACGAGCAGTACTTC
TRBD2	TRBV10-3	few	TRBJ2-7	CAISEGLAGARSF	TGTGCCATCAGTGAGGGACTAGCGGGAGCGCGGTCCTTC
TRBD1	TRBV6-6	NA	TRBJ1-1	CASSYSEQGRAFF	TGTGCCAGCAGTTACTCGGAACAGGGGCGAGCTTTCTTT
NA	TRBV4-2	NA	TRBJ2-7	CASSQGGSGPYEQYF	TGTGCCAGCAGCCAGGGAGGTAGCGGCCCCTACGAGCAGTACTTC
NA	TRBV4-3	NA	TRBJ1-5	CASSPWAGGNQPQHF	TGCGCCAGCAGCCCTTGGGCAGGGGGCAATCAGCCCCAGCATTTT
NA	TRBV7-9	NA	TRBJ1-6	CASSFTTPYNSPLHF	TGTGCCAGCAGCTTTACGACACCCTATAATTCACCCCTCCACTTT
NA	TRBV7-9	NA	TRBJ2-3	CASSLGGTITDTQYF	TGTGCCAGCAGCTTAGGAGGTACCATCACAGATACGCAGTATTTT
NA	TRBV21-1	NA	TRBJ1-1	CASSSGTGINTEAFF	TGTGCCAGCAGCAGCGGGACAGGGATAAACACTGAAGCTTTCTTT
TRBD1	TRBV7-9	NA	TRBJ1-2	CASSLATGVSGTF	TGTGCCAGCAGCCTCGCGACAGGGGTTAGTGGCACCTTC
TRBD1	TRBV2	few	TRBJ2-4	CASRARDRVVKNIQYF	TGTGCCAGCAGAGCCCGGGACAGGGTAGTCAAAAACATTCAGTACTTC
TRBD1	TRBV10-3	NA	TRBJ1-2	CAISGKGATNYGYTF	TGTGCCATCAGTGGTAAGGGGGCGACGAACTATGGCTACACCTTC
TRBD2	TRBV11-2	NA	TRBJ2-3	CASSSERGAADTQYF	TGTGCCAGCAGCTCAGAGCGGGGGGCCGCAGATACGCAGTATTTT
TRBD2	TRBV5-4	NA	TRBJ2-1	CASSLNTGTSGVNEQFF	TGTGCCAGCAGCTTGAACACCGGGACTAGCGGGGTTAATGAGCAGTTCTTC
NA	TRBV27	NA	TRBJ1-1	CASSFVGTPQYTEAFF	TGTGCCAGCAGTTTCGTGGGGACACCACAATACACTGAAGCTTTCTTT
TRBD1	TRBV5-1	NA	TRBJ2-2	CASKETGGSGELFF	TGCGCCAGCAAGGAGACAGGGGGATCCGGGGAGCTGTTTTTT
NA	TRBV5-1	NA	TRBJ1-1	CASSHREGSTEAFF	TGCGCCAGCAGCCACAGGGAAGGAAGCACTGAAGCTTTCTTT
NA	TRBV5-1	NA	TRBJ2-7	CASSFRTDFYEQYF	TGCGCCAGCAGCTTCCGGACGGACTTCTACGAGCAGTACTTC
NA	TRBV29-1	NA	TRBJ1-1	CSVEPGFTEAFF	TGCAGCGTCGAACCGGGATTCACTGAAGCTTTCTTT
NA	TRBV5-1	NA	TRBJ2-7	CASSFDRSSYEQYF	TGCGCCAGCAGCTTCGACAGGAGCTCCTACGAGCAGTACTTC
NA	TRBV5-1	NA	TRBJ2-1	CASSTPNNEQFF	TGCGCCAGCAGCACTCCGAACAATGAGCAGTTCTTC
TRBD1	TRBV12-5	NA	TRBJ2-1	CASGGQASYNEQFF	TGTGCTAGCGGGGGACAGGCTTCCTACAATGAGCAGTTCTTC
TRBD2	TRBV7-3	NA	TRBJ2-7	CASSLRAGGIYEQYF	TGTGCCAGCAGCTTAAGAGCGGGAGGAATCTACGAGCAGTACTTC
NA	TRBV30	NA	TRBJ2-3	CAWSKEAFTDTQYF	TGTGCCTGGAGTAAGGAGGCCTTCACAGATACGCAGTATTTT
TRBD2	TRBV9	NA	TRBJ2-3	CASSSWTSDIPDTQYF	TGTGCCAGCAGCTCCTGGACTAGCGATATCCCAGATACGCAGTATTTT
TRBD1	TRBV2	few	TRBJ1-2	CASSVLRQGDGYTF	TGTGCCAGCAGTGTATTGAGACAGGGTGACGGCTACACCTTC
NA	TRBV5-4	NA	TRBJ2-2	CASSTGTNTGELFF	TGTGCCAGCAGTACCGGGACAAACACCGGGGAGCTGTTTTTT
NA	TRBV20-1	once	TRBJ2-1	CSGGRNNEQFF	TGCAGTGGAGGCCGAAACAATGAGCAGTTCTTC
TRBD2	TRBV11-2	NA	TRBJ2-1	CASGDYSSYNEQFF	TGTGCCAGCGGGGACTATAGCTCCTACAATGAGCAGTTCTTC
NA	TRBV18	few	TRBJ2-4	CASSPRVSVAKNIQYF	TGTGCCAGCTCACCCCGGGTGAGCGTGGCCAAAAACATTCAGTACTTC
NA	TRBV6-5	few	TRBJ2-3	CASSPFPSDTQYF	TGTGCCAGCAGTCCTTTTCCCTCAGATACGCAGTATTTT
NA	TRBV21-1	NA	TRBJ2-7	CASARRGRNVLIHEQYF	TGTGCCAGCGCAAGAAGGGGGCGCAATGTATTGATTCACGAGCAGTACTTC
NA	TRBV29-1	NA	TRBJ2-1	CSGSFAYNEQFF	TGCAGCGGGTCTTTTGCGTACAATGAGCAGTTCTTC
TRBD1	TRBV7-9	few	TRBJ1-1	CASSRGTANTEAFF	TGTGCCAGCAGCAGGGGGACAGCGAACACTGAAGCTTTCTTT
NA	TRBV29-1	NA	TRBJ1-1	CSVLKVGDTEAFF	TGCAGCGTCCTGAAAGTAGGGGACACTGAAGCTTTCTTT
TRBD2	TRBV7-6	NA	TRBJ2-5	CASSLGLAGVQETQYF	TGTGCCAGCAGCCTAGGACTAGCGGGAGTCCAAGAGACCCAGTACTTC
NA	TRBV4-3	NA	TRBJ1-1	CASSQERGWTEAFF	TGCGCCAGCAGCCAAGAGAGGGGGTGGACTGAAGCTTTCTTT
NA	TRBV5-4	NA	TRBJ1-1	CASSLQGDEAFF	TGTGCCAGCAGCTTACAGGGAGATGAAGCTTTCTTT
NA	TRBV11-3	NA	TRBJ1-3	CASSLRQGSYGNTIYF	TGTGCCAGCAGCTTGAGGCAGGGAAGTTATGGAAACACCATATATTTT
TRBD2	TRBV5-1	once	TRBJ2-1	CASSPWGSGRESYNEQFF	TGCGCCAGCAGCCCTTGGGGTAGCGGGAGGGAGTCCTACAATGAGCAGTTCTTC
NA	TRBV18	NA	TRBJ2-3	CASSPPSRVGDTQYF	TGTGCCAGCTCACCACCTTCCAGGGTTGGAGATACGCAGTATTTT